This T cell receptor beta chain was sequenced in a study of blood T cell repertoires in COVID-19. Study summary: The analysed material was cDNA or gDNA that came from T cells, B-cell-depleted T cells, or PBMCs.

The CDR3 spans 13 residues. V dropped 0 bases and J dropped 13; count of bases not matched to a gene: 8. CDR1 is GTSNPN, CDR2 SVGIG, per germline (reference sequence). Here immunoSEQ multiplex PCR was the method, and the copy in TCRdb shows in-frame clones only, minus some. The sample contains 100,000 to 150,000 clones, approximately 86% of which appear only once. The sequence was collected from a woman in her forties or fifties who had recovered from COVID-19. The chain carries TRBV30 and TRBJ2-1; TRBD1 matches 8 bases. Sequenced: PBMCs or T cells enriched from blood (not recorded which). The CDR3 nucleotides read TGTGCCTGGAGTGTACAGGGGGGTTTCAGACAGTTCTTC. Translation gives CAWSVQGGFRQFF.